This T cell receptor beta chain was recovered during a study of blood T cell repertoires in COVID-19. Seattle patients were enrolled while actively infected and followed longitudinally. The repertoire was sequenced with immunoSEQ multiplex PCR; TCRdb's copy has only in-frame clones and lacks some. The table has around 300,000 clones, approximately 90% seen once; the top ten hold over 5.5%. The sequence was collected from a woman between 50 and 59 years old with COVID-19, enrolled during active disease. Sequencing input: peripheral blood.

The CDR3 loop is CASSLQGADEQYF. The CDR3 DNA reads TGTGCCAGCAGCCTCCAGGGGGCCGATGAGCAGTACTTC. V usage is TRBV12-3 or TRBV12-4 and J usage is TRBJ2-7, with TRBD1 matching over 8 bases. This CDR3 contains 13 residues. V dropped 6 bases and J dropped 7; count of bases not matched to a gene: 8.